The next 3 T cell receptor beta chains were all read from a single sample in a study of spatial heterogeneity in lung cancer. Overall study findings and caveats: Counts that tracked tumor mutation counts were those of expanded intratumoral alpha and beta TCRs.

No antigen is known for these receptors. Noted time point: sample taken at primary tumor resection. MiXCR, run by TCRdb on the 5' RACE reads, gives a single entry per CDR3 protein. In the table there are fewer than 15,000 distinct CDR3 sequences, more than 3.5% of which are singletons. The source material was lung tumor tissue, sampled at surgery. Every receptor here comes from a male donor with early-stage non-small cell lung cancer.

This clonotype was counted at least ten times. This rearrangement joins TRBV7-9 to TRBJ2-1; tentative D call: TRBD1 (6 bases). CDR1 is SEHNR, CDR2 FQNEAQ, per germline (reference sequence). The CDR3 has 14 residues. V was clipped by 5 bases and J by 2 bases, with 10 bases between them. CDR3 protein: CASSPRTAYNEQFF. CDR3 in DNA: TGTGCCAGCAGCCCTCGGACAGCCTACAATGAGCAGTTCTTC.

This clonotype was picked up many times. The rearrangement links TRBV9 to TRBJ1-1; D remains ambiguous. The length of the CDR3 is 13 residues. CDR1 SGDLS and CDR2 YYNGEE come from the germline V gene. V was pared by 2 bases and J by 3 bases, with 8 bases between. The CDR3 sequence is CASSVTPDTEAFF. In DNA, the CDR3 is TGTGCCAGCAGCGTCACCCCAGACACTGAAGCTTTCTTT.

By share, this clonotype ranks as medium-sized. The chain joins TRBV11-2 to TRBJ2-3; perhaps TRBD1 as D (5 bases). Germline V gene sequence: CDR1 SGHAT, CDR2 FQNNGV. Trimming stripped 1 base from V and 3 bases from J, with 11 bases between. This CDR3 is built from 15 residues. CDR3 region: CASSLGGATTDTQYF. The CDR3 DNA reads TGTGCCAGCAGCTTAGGTGGGGCGACAACAGATACGCAGTATTTT.